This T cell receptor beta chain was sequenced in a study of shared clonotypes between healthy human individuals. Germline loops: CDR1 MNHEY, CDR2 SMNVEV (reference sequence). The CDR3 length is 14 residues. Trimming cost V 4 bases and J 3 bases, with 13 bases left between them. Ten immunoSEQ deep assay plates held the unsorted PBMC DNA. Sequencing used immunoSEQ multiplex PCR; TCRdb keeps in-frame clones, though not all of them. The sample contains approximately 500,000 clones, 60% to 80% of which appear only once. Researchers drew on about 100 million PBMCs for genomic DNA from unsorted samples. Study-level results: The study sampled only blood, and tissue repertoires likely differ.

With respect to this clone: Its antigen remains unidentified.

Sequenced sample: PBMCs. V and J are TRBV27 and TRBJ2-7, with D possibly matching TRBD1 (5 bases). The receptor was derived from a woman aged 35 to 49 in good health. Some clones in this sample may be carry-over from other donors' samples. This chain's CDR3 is CASSWGSSSYEQYF. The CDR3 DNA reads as TGTGCCAGCAGTTGGGGCAGCTCAAGCTACGAGCAGTACTTC.